These T cell receptor beta chains were read from a single sample in a study of OX40 agonist ivuxolimab in advanced cancers. Assay used: immunoSEQ multiplex PCR; TCRdb lists only in-frame clones, some missing. This repertoire shows roughly 70,000 clones, 85% found once; its top ten account for approximately 4.3%. Specimen: CD4+ or CD8+ T cells sorted from blood, collected in a trial of the OX40 agonist ivuxolimab. The receptors derive from an adult with an advanced solid tumor such as melanoma, head and neck, liver or kidney cancer. CDR3s include the opening cysteine and the closing phenylalanine or tryptophan. The order of the fields is J gene, V gene, D gene, clone size, CDR3 protein, CDR3 DNA. A D gene is named only where the DNA matches it firmly. Size values are once, few and many counts, or a class for expanded clones, and some rows have none.

J: TRBJ1-2; V: TRBV4-3; D: .; size: .; CDR3: CASSQVGGVWGYTF; DNA: TGCGCCAGCAGCCAAGTGGGGGGCGTTTGGGGCTACACCTTC
J: TRBJ2-7; V: TRBV7-6; D: .; size: .; CDR3: CASSLRNGGEQYF; DNA: TGTGCCAGCAGCTTACGTAATGGGGGAGAGCAGTACTTC
J: TRBJ2-3; V: TRBV6-1; D: .; size: .; CDR3: CASALGPTSTDTQYF; DNA: TGTGCCAGCGCCCTGGGTCCGACCAGCACAGATACGCAGTATTTT
J: TRBJ2-7; V: TRBV6-5; D: TRBD2; size: .; CDR3: CASSSGLAGVGEQYF; DNA: TGTGCCAGCAGTAGCGGACTAGCGGGGGTAGGCGAGCAGTACTTC
J: TRBJ2-3; V: TRBV5-5; D: .; size: .; CDR3: CASSPAGVADTQYF; DNA: TGTGCCAGCAGCCCCGCCGGGGTGGCAGATACGCAGTATTTT
J: TRBJ2-3; V: TRBV7-8; D: .; size: .; CDR3: CASSYRTTGTDTQYF; DNA: TGTGCCAGCAGCTACCGGACAACGGGGACAGATACGCAGTATTTT
J: TRBJ1-1; V: TRBV6-5; D: .; size: .; CDR3: CASSFGRINTEAFF; DNA: TGTGCCAGCAGTTTCGGACGAATTAACACTGAAGCTTTCTTT
J: TRBJ1-3; V: TRBV5-1; D: .; size: .; CDR3: CASSLEGSGVTIYF; DNA: TGCGCCAGCAGCTTGGAGGGGTCGGGAGTCACCATATATTTT
J: TRBJ1-5; V: TRBV6-5; D: .; size: .; CDR3: CASSSRVGNQPQHF; DNA: TGTGCCAGCAGTTCCAGGGTTGGCAATCAGCCCCAGCATTTT
J: TRBJ2-1; V: TRBV6-5; D: .; size: .; CDR3: CASRPRGVNEQFF; DNA: TGTGCCAGCAGACCTCGAGGGGTCAATGAGCAGTTCTTC
J: TRBJ2-1; V: TRBV27; D: TRBD2; size: .; CDR3: CASSTLAGGSYNEQFF; DNA: TGTGCCAGCAGTACCCTAGCGGGGGGGTCCTACAATGAGCAGTTCTTC
J: TRBJ2-3; V: TRBV18; D: TRBD2; size: .; CDR3: CASSPLAGVSRVGRTQYF; DNA: TGTGCCAGCTCCCCTCTAGCGGGAGTCTCCCGAGTAGGTCGTACGCAGTATTTT
J: TRBJ2-1; V: TRBV18; D: TRBD2; size: .; CDR3: CASSPTGGEQFF; DNA: TGTGCCAGCTCACCAACGGGGGGTGAGCAGTTCTTC
J: TRBJ1-3; V: TRBV5-4; D: TRBD1; size: .; CDR3: CASSRQGMGNTIYF; DNA: TGTGCCAGCAGCCGACAGGGGATGGGAAACACCATATATTTT
J: TRBJ2-1; V: TRBV20-1; D: .; size: .; CDR3: CSGPNEQFF; DNA: TGCAGTGGCCCCAATGAGCAGTTCTTC
J: TRBJ1-1; V: TRBV5-1; D: .; size: .; CDR3: CASSLGGLGGNTEAFF; DNA: TGCGCCAGCAGCTTGGGCGGATTAGGGGGAAACACTGAAGCTTTCTTT
J: TRBJ1-5; V: TRBV12-5; D: .; size: .; CDR3: CASGQGPGNQPQHF; DNA: TGTGCTAGTGGTCAAGGTCCTGGCAATCAGCCCCAGCATTTT
J: TRBJ2-2; V: TRBV6-1; D: TRBD1; size: .; CDR3: CASSEYWMGGQGPGELFF; DNA: TGTGCCAGCAGTGAATATTGGATGGGCGGACAGGGTCCCGGGGAGCTGTTTTTT
J: TRBJ2-1; V: TRBV28; D: TRBD1; size: few; CDR3: CASSLADQGDNEQFF; DNA: TGTGCCAGCAGTTTAGCGGATCAGGGGGACAATGAGCAGTTCTTC
J: TRBJ2-7; V: TRBV28; D: .; size: .; CDR3: CASHASLGEWSYEQYF; DNA: TGTGCCAGCCACGCGTCCTTAGGGGAATGGTCCTACGAGCAGTACTTC
J: TRBJ2-4; V: TRBV6-6; D: .; size: .; CDR3: CASSYQHGAIQYF; DNA: TGTGCCAGCAGTTACCAACACGGTGCCATTCAGTACTTC
J: TRBJ2-7; V: TRBV7-3; D: TRBD1; size: .; CDR3: CASSLTRTGGGEQYF; DNA: TGTGCCAGCAGCTTAACGCGGACAGGGGGTGGAGAGCAGTACTTC
J: TRBJ2-1; V: TRBV28; D: TRBD2; size: .; CDR3: CASRRLAGGNEQFF; DNA: TGTGCCAGCAGGAGACTAGCGGGGGGTAATGAGCAGTTCTTC